The 31 T cell receptor beta chains given below trace back to one sample, sequenced in a study of sequential checkpoint blockade in melanoma. The repertoire was sequenced with immunoSEQ multiplex PCR; TCRdb's copy has only in-frame clones and lacks some. Here the sample spans tens of thousands of clones, 55% to 70% being singletons. Treatment given: randomized to nivolumab then ipilimumab (arm A) or the reverse (arm B). Sequencing used CD8+ T cells sorted from blood (inferred from file names), obtained from a patient given nivolumab and ipilimumab in sequence. The source of these receptors is a human donor with melanoma.

This chain's CDR3 is CASSSGGGGFYEQYV. The DNA of the CDR3 is TGTGCCAGCAGCTCCGGGGGTGGGGGTTTCTACGAGCAGTACGTC. The rearrangement uses TRBV21-1 and TRBJ2-7; the D call TRBD2 from the table was never checked on the DNA. TRBV21-1 is reported as a pseudogene. The CDR3 extends over 15 amino acids.

The CDR3 region has the DNA TGCGCCAGCAGCCAATTGACAGGGACTGGAAACACCATATATTTT. Amino acids: CASSQLTGTGNTIYF. The chain joins TRBV4-1 to TRBJ1-3; 7 nucleotides match TRBD1. Per germline, CDR1 MGHRA and CDR2 YSYEKL. The CDR3 spans 15 residues. V lost 2 bases to trimming and J lost 2 bases; unmatched junction nucleotides: 3.

The chain recombines TRBV5-5 with TRBJ2-7, with TRBD1 matching over 8 bases. This CDR3 comprises 15 residues. In germline, CDR1 is SGHKS, CDR2 YYEKEE (reference sequence). V dropped 4 bases and J dropped 0; count of bases not matched to a gene: 6. The CDR3 reads CASSLDRESSYEQYV. The CDR3 DNA follows: TGTGCCAGCAGCCTGGACAGGGAAAGCTCCTACGAGCAGTACGTC.

This clone was counted a few times. The rearrangement links TRBV9 to TRBJ2-1; TRBD2 matches 10 bases. V lost 3 bases and J lost 4; bases outside the gene matches: 10. The CDR3 extends over 17 amino acids. CDR1 is SGDLS, CDR2 YYNGEE, per germline. DNA of the CDR3: TGTGCCAGCAGCGACCACTTAAGCGGGGGGGGTTACAATGAGCAGTTCTTC. Residues: CASSDHLSGGGYNEQFF.

J is TRBJ1-2 and V is TRBV7-9; 9 bases are a match to TRBD1. This CDR3 comprises 14 residues. Germline trimming cut 4 bases from V and 2 bases from J; bases unmatched to any gene: 2. CDR1 and CDR2 (germline): SEHNR, FQNEAQ (reference sequence). The chain's CDR3 is CASSWDRANYGYTF. CDR3 bases: TGTGCCAGCAGCTGGGACAGGGCCAACTATGGCTACACCTTC.

The genes are TRBV19 and TRBJ1-5, with no clear D. The CDR3 is 14 amino acids. V was pared by 7 bases and J by 0 bases, with 10 bases between. Germline loops: CDR1 LNHDA, CDR2 SQIVND (reference sequence). This chain's CDR3 is CASTAGYSNQPQHF. The CDR3, as DNA: TGTGCCAGTACCGCCGGTTATAGCAATCAGCCCCAGCATTTT.

The rearrangement uses TRBV28 and TRBJ2-4; the D gene is possibly TRBD2 (6 bases). Trimming stripped 7 bases from V and 0 bases from J, with 13 bases between. Germline loops: CDR1 MDHEN, CDR2 SYDVKM. The length of the CDR3 is 15 residues. The CDR3 coding sequence is TGTGCCAGCACCAAGGGACTTCTAGCCAAAAACATTCAGTACTTC. It specifies CASTKGLLAKNIQYF.

In the case of this clone: At the DNA level, this CDR3 is encoded by other sequences in the same sample as well. The rearrangement uses TRBV4-3 and TRBJ2-3, with 8 bases that match TRBD1. The CDR3 has 15 residues. The germline V gene has CDR1 LGHNA and CDR2 YSLEER. Unmatched junction bases numbered 6, after V lost 4 bases and J lost 3 bases. CDR3 region: CASSPYTGGTDTQYF. The CDR3 region has the DNA TGCGCCAGCAGCCCGTATACAGGGGGAACAGATACGCAGTATTTT.

This clone was seen only a few times. V gene TRBV5-6 combines with J gene TRBJ1-2; possibly TRBD1 for D (5 bases). V shed 5 bases and J shed 2 bases, with 22 bases lying between them. Germline CDR1 reads SGHDT; CDR2 reads YYEEEE. This CDR3 is 17 amino acids long. CDR3 DNA sequence: TGTGCCAGCAGTTACCCCCAGGGTGAAATGAAGAACTATGGCTACACCTTC. Residues: CASSYPQGEMKNYGYTF.

The CDR3 nucleotides read TGTGCCAGCAGCGTCCAGGGAGGCGCCTATAATTCACCCCTCCACTTT. Its protein is CASSVQGGAYNSPLHF. The chain joins TRBV5-4 to TRBJ1-6; tentative D call: TRBD1 (5 bases). V lost 4 bases, J lost 2 bases, and 13 bases lay in between. Germline V gene sequence: CDR1 SGHNT, CDR2 YYREEE (reference sequence). The CDR3 has 16 amino acids.

This clone was counted only a few times. The chain combines TRBV5-4 with TRBJ2-1; 8 bases fit TRBD2. The CDR3 is 16 amino acids. V shed 4 bases, J shed 6 bases, and the junction held 12 bases outside the gene matches. CDR1 and CDR2 (germline): SGHNT, YYREEE (reference sequence). The CDR3 region is CASSPPGAGGPNEQFF. In DNA form, the CDR3 reads TGTGCCAGCAGCCCTCCGGGGGCGGGGGGCCCCAATGAGCAGTTCTTC.

The chain is built from TRBV19 and TRBJ1-1; tentative D call: TRBD1 (6 bases). The V and J ends lost 6 bases and 5 bases respectively, with 16 bases between them. This CDR3 comprises 14 residues. The germline V gene has CDR1 LNHDA and CDR2 SQIVND (reference sequence). The CDR3 DNA sequence: TGTGCCAGTAGGTTCAGGGGAGGGCGGACTGAAGCTTTCTTT. This translates into CASRFRGGRTEAFF. The whole variable domain, filled in from reference TRBV19 and TRBJ1-1, reads DGGITQSPKYLFRKEGQNVTLSCEQNLNHDAMYWYRQDPGQGLRLIYYSQIVNDFQKGDIAEGYSVSREKKESFPLTVTSAQKNPTAFYLCASRFRGGRTEAFFGQGTRLTVV.

The chain recombines TRBV4-3 with TRBJ2-7; tentatively, D is TRBD2 (6 bases). The V end lost 1 base, the J end lost 0 bases, and 10 bases lay between the germline ends. CDR3 size: 15 residues. Germline CDR1 is LGHNA and CDR2 is YSLEER. The CDR3 region has the DNA TGCGCCAGCAGCCAAGGACTAGATTCCTCCTACGAGCAGTACTTC. Its protein is CASSQGLDSSYEQYF.

The chain links TRBV7-2 to TRBJ2-1, with TRBD1 identical over 9 bases. V trimming: 3 bases; J trimming: 5 bases; junction bases outside the gene matches: 8. This CDR3 spans 16 amino acids. From germline, CDR1 is SGHTA and CDR2 FQGNSA. CDR3: CASSFDLGQGHNEQFF. The CDR3 DNA is TGTGCCAGCAGCTTTGATCTGGGACAGGGTCACAATGAGCAGTTCTTC. The full variable domain, its missing parts supplied by reference TRBV7-2 and TRBJ2-1, is GAGVSQSPSNKVTEKGKDVELRCDPISGHTALYWYRQSLGQGLEFLIYFQGNSAPDKSGLPSDRFSAERTGGSVSTLTIQRTQQEDSAVYLCASSFDLGQGHNEQFFGPGTRLTVL.

This clone was observed a few times. The rearrangement links TRBV6-6 to TRBJ2-7; 7 nucleotides align to TRBD2. V was clipped by 5 bases and J by 3 bases; unmatched bases: 7. The CDR3 length is 14 residues. Germline V gene sequence: CDR1 MNHNY, CDR2 SVGAGI (reference sequence). CDR3 in DNA: TGTGCCAGCAGTGGGGGGGAGGCAGGCTACGAGCAGTACTTC. It translates to CASSGGEAGYEQYF.

The sample holds one count of this clone. The chain joins TRBV28 to TRBJ1-4, with a possible D match to TRBD1 (5 bases). Germline CDR1 is MDHEN and CDR2 is SYDVKM. CDR3 length equals 14 residues. V was shortened by 7 bases and J by 3 bases, with 12 bases between the two germline ends. CDR3 region: CASNSGYPNEKLFF. Here the CDR3 DNA reads TGTGCCAGCAATTCAGGGTACCCTAATGAAAAACTGTTTTTT.

V gene TRBV10-1 combines with J gene TRBJ1-3; no clear D gene. This CDR3 is built from 14 residues. The germline V gene encodes CDR1 WNHNN and CDR2 SYGVQD (reference sequence). Trimming left V 8 bases short and J 0 bases short, with 11 bases between. The CDR3 DNA follows: TGCGCCAGCCGGGATGACTACTCTGGAAACACCATATATTTT. This codes for CASRDDYSGNTIYF.

The chain recombines TRBV13 with TRBJ2-6, with D maybe TRBD1 (6 bases). V was trimmed by 5 bases and J by 0 bases, leaving 14 bases between them. The CDR3 contains 17 residues. Germline CDR1 and CDR2: PRHDT and FYEKMQ (reference sequence). CDR3 DNA sequence: TGTGCCAGCAGCGCCACAGGGTTCCCCTCTGGGGCCAACGTCCTGACTTTC. Protein: CASSATGFPSGANVLTF.

This chain uses TRBV6-1 with TRBJ2-3; 9 nucleotides line up with TRBD1. The V segment lost 4 bases and the J segment 6 bases; nucleotides outside the gene matches: 11. CDR1 is MNHNS, CDR2 SASEGT, per germline. The CDR3 extends over 16 amino acids. The CDR3 DNA is TGTGCCAGCAGTGTACCTTGGGACAGGGTTTCCGATACGCAGTATTTT. Encoded protein: CASSVPWDRVSDTQYF.

This clone turned up a few times. The gene calls are TRBV5-1 and TRBJ1-1, with D uncertain. V lost 5 bases, J lost 1 base, and 12 bases lay in between. Germline V gene data show CDR1 as SGHRS and CDR2 as YFSETQ. The CDR3 is made up of 14 amino acids. The CDR3 nucleotides are TGCGCCAGCAGTGAGACACCAAAGAACACTGAAGCTTTCTTT. Protein product: CASSETPKNTEAFF.

This clone was counted once. J is TRBJ1-2 and V is TRBV27; TRBD1 matches 8 bases. After removal of 3 bases from V and 7 bases from J, the junction contained 13 bases not matched to a gene. This CDR3 comprises 16 residues. The germline CDR1 and CDR2 sequences are MNHEY and SMNVEV (reference sequence). CDR3 sequence reads: CASSFVQGAPRGGYTF. For the CDR3, the DNA is TGTGCCAGCAGTTTCGTCCAGGGGGCGCCTCGGGGTGGCTACACCTTC.

This CDR3 reads CASTRRDSSGNTIYF. The CDR3 coding sequence is TGTGCCAGCACCCGCCGGGACAGCTCTGGAAACACCATATATTTT. The rearrangement uses TRBV5-6 and TRBJ1-3; 7 bases align to TRBD1. The CDR3 runs to 15 residues. V trimming: 6 bases; J trimming: 0 bases; junction bases outside the gene matches: 6. Germline V gene lookup returns CDR1 SGHDT and CDR2 YYEEEE.

The rearrangement uses TRBV29-1 and TRBJ2-5, with D perhaps TRBD1 (5 bases). The CDR3 covers 11 residues. Trimming took 6 bases from V and 4 from J, leaving 9 bases between them. The germline V gene encodes CDR1 SQVTM and CDR2 ANQGSEA. This CDR3 is CSVSGAETQYF. The CDR3 bases are TGCAGCGTGTCTGGGGCAGAGACCCAGTACTTC.

The rearrangement uses TRBV7-3 and TRBJ2-7, with 7 bases lining up with TRBD2. The CDR3 has 15 residues. Germline CDR1 is SGHTA and CDR2 is FQGTGA. V was clipped by 5 bases and J by 0 bases; unmatched bases: 7. The CDR3 sequence: CASSPGTISSYEQYF. The CDR3 DNA reads TGTGCCAGCAGCCCCGGGACTATTAGCTCCTACGAGCAGTACTTC.

The rearrangement links TRBV7-9 to TRBJ2-4; 7 bases match TRBD1. The CDR3 length is 14 residues. With 5 bases clipped from V and 7 bases from J, the junction kept 8 bases outside the gene matches. Germline CDR1 reads SEHNR; CDR2 reads FQNEAQ (reference sequence). Here the CDR3 DNA reads TGTGCCAGCAGCACCCAGGGGGATAGGAACATTCAGTACTTC. Amino acids: CASSTQGDRNIQYF.

The chain joins TRBV4-2 to TRBJ1-2; D perhaps matches TRBD1 (6 bases). The germline gives CDR1 LGHNA, CDR2 YNFKEQ. This CDR3 spans 24 amino acids. The V end was cut by 1 base, the J end by 4 bases, with 40 bases between. The CDR3 is CASSQGYRDKPSHTLTIRPYGYTF. DNA of the CDR3: TGTGCCAGCAGCCAAGGATATCGGGACAAGCCTTCCCATACGCTAACCATACGCCCCTATGGCTACACCTTC.

This clone was seen more than once but under ten times. The chain has TRBV9 and TRBJ2-2; 10 positions match TRBD1. The CDR3 sequence is 18 residues long. Germline CDR1 is SGDLS and CDR2 is YYNGEE. With 3 bases clipped from V and 3 bases from J, the junction kept 11 bases outside the gene matches. This CDR3 is CASSDPTGQGTDTGELFF. The CDR3 coding sequence is TGTGCCAGCAGCGACCCCACGGGACAGGGGACGGACACCGGGGAGCTGTTTTTT.

The V gene is TRBV28, the J gene TRBJ2-5; no firm D call. Germline V CDR1 and CDR2: MDHEN, SYDVKM. With 2 bases removed from V and 5 bases from J, the gap between germline ends came to 15 bases. The CDR3 is 15 amino acids. The CDR3 coding sequence is TGTGCCAGCAGTTTAAAGGTGCCTTTCGGGGAGACCCAGTACTTC. This codes for CASSLKVPFGETQYF.

V gene TRBV6-6 combines with J gene TRBJ2-3; TRBD2 agrees at 9 bases. CDR1 and CDR2 from the germline V gene are MNHNY and SVGAGI (reference sequence). With 5 bases clipped from V and 4 bases from J, the junction kept 7 bases outside the gene matches. The CDR3 covers 15 residues. DNA for the CDR3: TGTGCCAGCAGTCTAGGACTAGCGTTCGCAGATACGCAGTATTTT. Its protein product is CASSLGLAFADTQYF.

A remark on this clone: One junction end does not reproduce the germline sequence, and a read error may be involved. For the CDR3, the DNA is TGCGCCAGCAGCCAAGGCCTCAACTACGATGAGCAGTTCTTC. This sequence encodes CASSQGLNYDEQFF. The genes are TRBV4-3 and TRBJ2-1; D uncertain. Per the germline V gene, CDR1 is LGHNA and CDR2 is YSLEER. This CDR3 has 14 amino acids.

By frequency in the sample, this clone is medium-sized. The chain is built from TRBV28 and TRBJ2-3, with a tentative D call TRBD2 (6 bases). Trimming removed 6 bases at V and 6 bases at J, with 13 bases between. The CDR3 totals 13 residues. The germline gives CDR1 MDHEN, CDR2 SYDVKM. CDR3 residues: CASSSTRGDTQYF. CDR3 in DNA: TGTGCCAGCAGCTCAACTCGGGGGGATACGCAGTATTTT.